What follows describes a single TCR beta chain. Its antigen remains unidentified. With around ten days of culture completed, CD4+ T cells were isolated. The sample comes from a study of vaccination effects on CD4 cells after COVID-19. Study results and caveats: Vaccine- and infection-induced clones showed marked clonal contraction late following vaccination. Recruitment yielded few convalescent patients, and the study had no early post-infection timepoints.

This CDR3 region has 16 residues. Trimming took 0 bases from V and 6 from J, leaving 15 bases between them. Germline V gene data show CDR1 as LGHNT and CDR2 as FRNRAP. Assay used: immunoSEQ multiplex PCR; TCRdb lists only in-frame clones, some missing. This table has tens of thousands of clones, 70% to 80% appearing once. The sample here was CD4+ T cells from PBMCs cultured without peptide, taken before COVID-19 vaccination. The chain uses TRBV12-5 and TRBJ1-5; D may be TRBD1 (5 bases). The sequence came from a human donor who received a COVID-19 vaccine. The CDR3 loop reads CASGLVRPQGPQPQHF. The CDR3 DNA reads as TGTGCTAGTGGTTTGGTACGGCCCCAGGGTCCTCAGCCCCAGCATTTT. Full variable domain (remainder filled in from reference TRBV12-5 and TRBJ1-5): DARVTQTPRHKVTEMGQEVTMRCQPILGHNTVFWYRQTMMQGLELLAYFRNRAPLDDSGMPKDRFSAEMPDATLATLKIQPSEPRDSAVYFCASGLVRPQGPQPQHFGDGTRLSIL.